What follows are 14 T cell receptor beta chains derived from one specimen sequenced in a study of long-term antiretroviral therapy in people with HIV. immunoSEQ v3.0 was run at survey level. The protocol was immunoSEQ multiplex PCR, while the TCRdb copy is restricted to in-frame clones and leaves out a portion. Among 25,000 to 35,000 clones listed, more than 85% were seen once. Material: unsorted PBMCs, obtained 3.1 years after starting antiretroviral therapy. Receptors were obtained from a man between 18 and 29 years old with HIV.

The chain uses TRBV27 and TRBJ1-1, with 7 positions matching TRBD1. Trimming removed 2 bases from V and 6 bases from J; junction bases left unmatched: 6. This CDR3 is built from 14 residues. The germline gives CDR1 MNHEY, CDR2 SMNVEV (reference sequence). The CDR3 coding sequence is TGTGCCAGCAGTTTACAACAGGGGAGGGCTGAAGCTTTCTTT. Amino acids: CASSLQQGRAEAFF.

This rearrangement joins TRBV6-1 to TRBJ1-5; D not certain. CDR3 length equals 16 residues. Germline V gene lookup returns CDR1 MNHNS and CDR2 SASEGT. V was cut by 2 bases and J by 2 bases, with 13 bases left in between. CDR3 nucleotide sequence: TGTGCCAGCAGTGAAAACGTGGGGAAAGGCAATCAGCCCCAGCATTTT. It codes for CASSENVGKGNQPQHF.

The sample holds one count of this clone. The junction shows a germline mismatch at one end, possibly a read error. The DNA of the CDR3 is TGTGCCAGCTCGCCACAGGCAACTAATGAAAAACTGTTTTTT. Translation: CASSPQATNEKLFF. The chain combines TRBV18 with TRBJ1-4, with a possible D match to TRBD1 (5 bases). CDR3 length: 14 amino acids. Germline V lookup: CDR1 KGHSH, CDR2 LQKENI.

This chain joins TRBV4-3 and TRBJ2-2; the match to TRBD2 covers 7 bases. The CDR3 totals 16 residues. The ends lost 0 bases at V and 5 bases at J; junction bases unmatched: 6. The germline V gene has CDR1 LGHNA and CDR2 YSLEER. The CDR3 is CASSQDLGGTTGELFF. The CDR3 region has the DNA TGCGCCAGCAGCCAAGATTTGGGGGGGACGACCGGGGAGCTGTTTTTT.

This clone was seen a single time. The rearrangement links TRBV5-1 to TRBJ1-2; tentatively, D is TRBD1 (5 bases). Germline CDR1 is SGHRS and CDR2 is YFSETQ. The CDR3 has 12 amino acids. V was trimmed by 4 bases and J by 8 bases, leaving 12 bases between them. The CDR3 is CASSGAMGGYTF. The CDR3, as DNA: TGCGCCAGCAGCGGGGCCATGGGGGGCTACACCTTC.

The rearrangement joins TRBV7-9 to TRBJ1-1, with D unclear. The CDR3 has 15 residues. Per germline, CDR1 SEHNR and CDR2 FQNEAQ (reference sequence). V was pared by 3 bases and J by 1 base, with 12 bases between. In DNA, the CDR3 is TGTGCCAGCAGCTTCCTCGGGAAAACGAACACTGAAGCTTTCTTT. Amino acids: CASSFLGKTNTEAFF.

The chain uses TRBV5-4 and TRBJ2-5, with TRBD1 identical over 10 bases. Germline V lookup: CDR1 SGHNT, CDR2 YYREEE (reference sequence). The CDR3 is 13 amino acids. J gave up 4 bases and V 4 bases, and 1 base lay outside the gene matches. CDR3 coding DNA: TGTGCCAGCAGCCGGGACAGGGGAGAGACCCAGTACTTC. It yields the protein CASSRDRGETQYF.

The rearrangement links TRBV15 to TRBJ1-5; TRBD1 might be the D (6 bases). Germline V gene data show CDR1 as LNHNV and CDR2 as YYDKDF (reference sequence). V was shortened by 5 bases and J by 3 bases, with 14 bases between the two germline ends. The CDR3 runs 15 residues. The CDR3 region is CATSFYREVNQPQHF. The CDR3 nucleotides read TGTGCCACCAGCTTTTACAGGGAGGTCAATCAGCCCCAGCATTTT.

This clone has only a few counts. The gene calls are TRBV4-3 and TRBJ2-7; no firm D call. V dropped 0 bases and J dropped 3 bases, with 15 bases sitting between them. Germline V gives CDR1 LGHNA, CDR2 YSLEER. CDR3 length: 16 residues. The CDR3 region has the DNA TGCGCCAGCAGCCAAGATACGGGCAGCGCCTACTACGAGCAGTACTTC. Translation: CASSQDTGSAYYEQYF.

The chain joins TRBV6-5 to TRBJ1-1; D is unresolved. CDR1 is MNHEY and CDR2 is SVGAGI in the germline V gene. The CDR3 runs to 12 residues. This CDR3 is CAMGPKDTEAFF. The CDR3 DNA sequence: TGTGCAATGGGCCCTAAGGACACTGAAGCTTTCTTT.

The chain uses TRBV2 and TRBJ1-2; tentative D call: TRBD1 (6 bases). There are 13 residues in the CDR3. V was shortened by 4 bases and J by 4 bases, with 10 bases between the two germline ends. CDR1 is SNHLY and CDR2 is FYNNEI in the germline V gene. CDR3 coding DNA: TGTGCCAGCAGTGGGGGGGGCGTCTATGGCTACACCTTC. Translation gives CASSGGGVYGYTF.

CDR3 sequence reads: CASSFPGAETQYF. The CDR3, as DNA: TGTGCCAGCAGTTTCCCGGGTGCAGAGACCCAGTACTTC. The chain joins TRBV27 to TRBJ2-5; D call uncertain. CDR1 is MNHEY and CDR2 is SMNVEV in the germline V gene (reference sequence). Trimming left V 3 bases short and J 4 bases short, with 9 bases between. CDR3 length: 13 residues.

The chain combines TRBV30 with TRBJ1-5; the D is unclear. The V gene's germline CDR1 is GTSNPN and CDR2 SVGIG (reference sequence). CDR3 length equals 15 residues. The ends were cut back, 0 bases at V and 4 bases at J, with 13 bases in the middle. CDR3 DNA: TGTGCCTGGAGTGTAAAGAGGGTCTGGAATCAGCCCCAGCATTTT. Amino acid sequence: CAWSVKRVWNQPQHF.

The DNA of the CDR3 is TGTGCCAGCAGCTTAGATTTCGGCAGGGGAGCTGGAAACACCATATATTTT. As protein: CASSLDFGRGAGNTIYF. The J gene is TRBJ1-3, the V gene TRBV11-2, with a weak D call TRBD1 (6 bases). Germline CDR1 is SGHAT and CDR2 is FQNNGV. The CDR3 is 17 residues long. Trimming removed 0 bases at V and 2 bases at J, with 14 bases between.